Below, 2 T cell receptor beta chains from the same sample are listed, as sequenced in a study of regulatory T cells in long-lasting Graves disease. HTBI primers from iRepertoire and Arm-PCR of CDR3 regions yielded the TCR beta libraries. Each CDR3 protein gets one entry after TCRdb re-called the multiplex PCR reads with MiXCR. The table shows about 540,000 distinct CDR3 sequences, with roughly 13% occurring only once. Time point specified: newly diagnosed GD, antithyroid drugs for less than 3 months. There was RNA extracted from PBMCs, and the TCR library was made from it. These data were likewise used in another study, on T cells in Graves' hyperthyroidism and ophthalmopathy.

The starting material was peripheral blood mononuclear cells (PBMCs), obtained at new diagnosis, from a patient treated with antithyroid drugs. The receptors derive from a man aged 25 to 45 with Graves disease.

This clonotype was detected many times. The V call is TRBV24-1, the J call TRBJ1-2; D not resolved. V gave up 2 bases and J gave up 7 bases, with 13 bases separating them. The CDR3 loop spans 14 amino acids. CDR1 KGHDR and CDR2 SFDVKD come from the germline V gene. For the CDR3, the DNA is TGTGCCACCAGTGATTGGCGGGTTTTTACTGGCTACACCTTC. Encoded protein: CATSDWRVFTGYTF.

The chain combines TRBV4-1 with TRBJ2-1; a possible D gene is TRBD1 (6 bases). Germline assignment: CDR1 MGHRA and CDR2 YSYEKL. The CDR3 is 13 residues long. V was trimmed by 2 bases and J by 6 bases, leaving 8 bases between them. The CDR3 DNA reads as TGCGCCAGCAGCCAAACAGGGTCCAATGAGCAGTTCTTC. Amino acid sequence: CASSQTGSNEQFF.